This TCR beta chain was retrieved from a study of OX40 agonist ivuxolimab in advanced cancers. Study summary: The patients received agonistic anti-OX40 (CD134) antibody ivuxolimab. Patients were 82.7% male with ages roughly 20 to 80, mean roughly 55.

Exclusion of a patient followed from autoimmune disease history or systemic immunosuppression. TCRdb keeps only in-frame clones here, not all; method: immunoSEQ multiplex PCR. The data hold about 54,000 clones, with 80% to 90% observed a single time. The sequence came from an adult with an advanced solid tumor such as melanoma, head and neck, liver or kidney cancer. Material: CD4+ or CD8+ T cells sorted from blood, obtained in a trial of the OX40 agonist ivuxolimab.

CDR3 sequence reads: CASKFALNTGELFF. The CDR3 DNA follows: TGTGCCAGCAAGTTTGCCTTGAACACCGGGGAGCTGTTTTTT. This sequence joins TRBV2 and TRBJ2-2; D gene unclear. Per the germline V gene, CDR1 is SNHLY and CDR2 is FYNNEI. Between the trimmed V and J ends, which lost 7 bases and 1 base, there was a span of 10 bases. The CDR3 contains 14 residues. Filled out from reference TRBV2 and TRBJ2-2, the complete variable domain reads EPEVTQTPSHQVTQMGQEVILRCVPISNHLYFYWYRQILGQKVEFLVSFYNNEISEKSEIFDDQFSVERPDGSNFTLKIRSTKLEDSAMYFCASKFALNTGELFFGEGSRLTVL.